This is a list of T cell receptor beta chains from one sample in a study of metastatic and nonmetastatic thyroid tumors. TCRdb re-clonotyped the PCR reads through MiXCR. Of 45,000 or so clones in the sample, 4% to 5% are singletons; the top ten hold over 9%. Sequenced sample: blood. These receptors were taken from a female donor with papillary thyroid cancer or a benign thyroid nodule (not recorded which). Some clones in this sample may be carry-over from other donors' samples. Each CDR3 is given with its conserved first and last residue. The order of the fields is V gene, clone size, J gene, D gene, CDR3 protein, CDR3 DNA. The D gene is left open where the match is weak. Some rows have no size entry. The others give once, few or many, or a class for an expanded clone.

v_gene: TRBV2; abundance: many; j_gene: TRBJ2-4; d_gene: .; CDR3aa: CASSPRGGVQYF; CDR3nt: TGTGCCAGCAGCCCCCGGGGTGGCGTTCAGTACTTC
v_gene: TRBV6-1; abundance: many; j_gene: TRBJ2-7; d_gene: .; CDR3aa: CASWGLGPRGEQYF; CDR3nt: TGTGCCAGCTGGGGACTGGGCCCCCGCGGCGAGCAGTACTTC
v_gene: TRBV29-1; abundance: many; j_gene: TRBJ1-4; d_gene: .; CDR3aa: CSVETGSTNEKLFF; CDR3nt: TGCAGCGTTGAGACCGGGTCAACTAATGAAAAACTGTTTTTT
v_gene: TRBV12-3/TRBV12-4; abundance: few; j_gene: TRBJ1-1; d_gene: .; CDR3aa: CASSRPGHGLTESFF; CDR3nt: TGTGCCAGCAGCCGCCCGGGACATGGGTTGACTGAATCTTTCTTT
v_gene: TRBV6-1; abundance: many; j_gene: TRBJ1-5; d_gene: TRBD1; CDR3aa: CASRPPARGTGVHSNQPQHF; CDR3nt: TGTGCCAGCAGACCTCCCGCCCGGGGGACAGGGGTTCATAGCAATCAGCCCCAGCATTTT
v_gene: TRBV15; abundance: .; j_gene: TRBJ2-6; d_gene: .; CDR3aa: CATSRVAGETHYF; CDR3nt: TGCGCCACCAGCAGAGTTGCCGGGGAGACCCATTACTTC
v_gene: TRBV10-3; abundance: many; j_gene: TRBJ2-2; d_gene: TRBD1; CDR3aa: CAIRWDRGSGELFF; CDR3nt: TGTGCCATCAGATGGGACAGGGGGTCCGGGGAGCTGTTTTTT
v_gene: TRBV6-1; abundance: many; j_gene: TRBJ2-2; d_gene: .; CDR3aa: CASSFQGGVTDTGELFF; CDR3nt: TGTGCCAGCAGTTTCCAGGGAGGTGTGACTGACACCGGGGAGCTGTTTTTT
v_gene: TRBV3-1; abundance: few; j_gene: TRBJ2-2; d_gene: .; CDR3aa: CASSPSRQQGAGELFF; CDR3nt: TGTGCCAGCAGCCCCTCAAGACAGCAGGGCGCCGGGGAGCTGTTTTTT
v_gene: TRBV20-1; abundance: many; j_gene: TRBJ2-3; d_gene: TRBD2; CDR3aa: CSAPSGSTDTQYF; CDR3nt: TGCAGTGCCCCTAGCGGTAGCACAGATACGCAGTATTTT
v_gene: TRBV12-3/TRBV12-4; abundance: many; j_gene: TRBJ2-2; d_gene: .; CDR3aa: CASSAEASESGELFF; CDR3nt: TGTGCCAGCAGTGCAGAGGCTAGCGAGTCCGGGGAGCTGTTTTTT
v_gene: TRBV25-1; abundance: .; j_gene: TRBJ2-5; d_gene: TRBD1; CDR3aa: CASSAVGQGLYGTQYF; CDR3nt: TGTGCCAGCAGTGCCGTCGGACAGGGGCTTTATGGGACCCAGTACTTC
v_gene: TRBV11-2; abundance: .; j_gene: TRBJ1-6; d_gene: .; CDR3aa: CASSFALYNSPLHF; CDR3nt: TGTGCCAGCAGCTTTGCGCTCTATAATTCACCCCTCCACTTT
v_gene: TRBV12-3/TRBV12-4; abundance: few; j_gene: TRBJ2-7; d_gene: .; CDR3aa: CASSLVLGYTDEQYF; CDR3nt: TGTGCCAGCAGTTTAGTTTTAGGGTACACGGACGAGCAGTACTTC
v_gene: TRBV6-2/TRBV6-3; abundance: few; j_gene: TRBJ1-1; d_gene: .; CDR3aa: CASSSGPPEAFF; CDR3nt: TGTGCCAGCAGTTCCGGGCCCCCTGAAGCTTTCTTT
v_gene: TRBV3-1; abundance: many; j_gene: TRBJ1-5; d_gene: .; CDR3aa: CASSQEGLRNQPQHF; CDR3nt: TGTGCCAGCAGCCAAGAAGGGTTACGCAATCAGCCCCAGCATTTT
v_gene: TRBV27; abundance: few; j_gene: TRBJ2-7; d_gene: .; CDR3aa: CASSFSRGGYEQYF; CDR3nt: TGTGCCAGCAGTTTCTCCAGGGGAGGGTACGAGCAGTACTTC
v_gene: TRBV2; abundance: many; j_gene: TRBJ1-4; d_gene: .; CDR3aa: CASSETGDFGEKLFF; CDR3nt: TGTGCCAGCAGTGAAACGGGAGATTTCGGTGAAAAACTGTTTTTT
v_gene: TRBV12-3/TRBV12-4; abundance: .; j_gene: TRBJ1-4; d_gene: TRBD1; CDR3aa: CASSKQGRVEKLFF; CDR3nt: TGTGCCAGCAGTAAACAGGGGCGAGTTGAAAAACTGTTTTTT
v_gene: TRBV12-3/TRBV12-4; abundance: .; j_gene: TRBJ2-2; d_gene: .; CDR3aa: CASSPTTYNTGELFF; CDR3nt: TGTGCCAGCAGTCCGACAACGTATAACACCGGGGAGCTGTTTTTT
v_gene: TRBV9; abundance: many; j_gene: TRBJ2-1; d_gene: .; CDR3aa: CASSVDGGAYNEQFF; CDR3nt: TGTGCCAGCAGCGTAGATGGGGGGGCTTACAATGAGCAGTTCTTC
v_gene: TRBV19; abundance: few; j_gene: TRBJ2-1; d_gene: .; CDR3aa: CASSIGGRSYNEQFF; CDR3nt: TGTGCCAGTAGTATCGGGGGGCGATCCTACAATGAGCAGTTCTTC
v_gene: TRBV6-2/TRBV6-3; abundance: few; j_gene: TRBJ2-3; d_gene: .; CDR3aa: CASSYAGRATSTDTQYF; CDR3nt: TGTGCCAGCAGTTACGCGGGGCGGGCTACTAGCACAGATACGCAGTATTTT
v_gene: TRBV20-1; abundance: .; j_gene: TRBJ2-2; d_gene: TRBD2; CDR3aa: CSAEIAGGTGELFF; CDR3nt: TGCAGTGCTGAGATAGCGGGAGGCACCGGGGAGCTGTTTTTT
v_gene: TRBV27; abundance: many; j_gene: TRBJ1-6; d_gene: TRBD1; CDR3aa: CASSSRTGGNSPLHF; CDR3nt: TGTGCCAGCAGTTCGAGGACAGGGGGTAATTCACCTCTCCACTTT
v_gene: TRBV20-1; abundance: many; j_gene: TRBJ2-3; d_gene: TRBD2; CDR3aa: CSASSGIGTDTQYF; CDR3nt: TGCAGTGCCTCTAGCGGGATAGGTACAGATACGCAGTATTTT
v_gene: TRBV2; abundance: many; j_gene: TRBJ1-6; d_gene: .; CDR3aa: CASSALGPDNSPLHF; CDR3nt: TGTGCCAGCAGTGCTCTGGGACCAGATAATTCACCCCTCCACTTT
v_gene: TRBV12-3/TRBV12-4; abundance: few; j_gene: TRBJ1-5; d_gene: TRBD1; CDR3aa: CASSRTGGINQPQHF; CDR3nt: TGTGCCAGCAGTCGGACAGGGGGCATAAATCAGCCCCAGCATTTT
v_gene: TRBV6-2/TRBV6-3; abundance: many; j_gene: TRBJ2-3; d_gene: .; CDR3aa: CASSYSLSSQAMDTDTQYF; CDR3nt: TGTGCCAGCAGTTACTCGCTTAGCAGCCAAGCTATGGACACAGATACGCAGTATTTT
v_gene: TRBV20-1; abundance: few; j_gene: TRBJ2-2; d_gene: TRBD2; CDR3aa: CSASGRTNTGELFF; CDR3nt: TGCAGTGCTAGCGGGAGGACGAACACCGGGGAGCTGTTTTTT
v_gene: TRBV27; abundance: many; j_gene: TRBJ2-2; d_gene: TRBD2; CDR3aa: CASTLGLAGVGTGELFF; CDR3nt: TGTGCCAGCACCCTGGGACTAGCGGGAGTAGGCACCGGGGAGCTGTTTTTT
v_gene: TRBV6-5; abundance: .; j_gene: TRBJ2-2; d_gene: .; CDR3aa: CASSYDMGNTGELFF; CDR3nt: TGTGCCAGCAGTTACGACATGGGAAACACCGGGGAGCTGTTTTTT
v_gene: TRBV2; abundance: many; j_gene: TRBJ2-7; d_gene: TRBD2; CDR3aa: CASSDLLAGDYEQYF; CDR3nt: TGTGCCAGCAGTGATCTCCTAGCGGGGGATTACGAGCAGTACTTC
v_gene: TRBV11-2; abundance: many; j_gene: TRBJ2-3; d_gene: .; CDR3aa: CASSLEESGTQYF; CDR3nt: TGTGCCAGCAGCTTAGAGGAGTCGGGTACGCAGTATTTT
v_gene: TRBV3-1; abundance: .; j_gene: TRBJ2-1; d_gene: TRBD2; CDR3aa: CASTYTSGRGNEQFF; CDR3nt: TGTGCCAGCACCTATACCAGCGGGAGAGGCAATGAGCAGTTCTTC
v_gene: TRBV25-1; abundance: .; j_gene: TRBJ2-2; d_gene: .; CDR3aa: CASRDHAGELFF; CDR3nt: TGTGCCAGCAGGGATCATGCCGGGGAGCTGTTTTTT
v_gene: TRBV4-2; abundance: many; j_gene: TRBJ1-2; d_gene: .; CDR3aa: CASSQEGRQFPRGGYTF; CDR3nt: TGTGCCAGCAGCCAAGAAGGCAGGCAATTTCCGAGGGGTGGCTACACCTTC
v_gene: TRBV6-2/TRBV6-3; abundance: .; j_gene: TRBJ2-6; d_gene: TRBD1; CDR3aa: CASNGDSSVDKVLTF; CDR3nt: TGTGCCAGCAATGGGGACAGTTCCGTGGACAAAGTCCTGACTTTC
v_gene: TRBV7-8; abundance: many; j_gene: TRBJ2-3; d_gene: .; CDR3aa: CASRYQTLITDTQYF; CDR3nt: TGTGCCAGCCGGTATCAGACCCTTATCACAGATACGCAGTATTTT
v_gene: TRBV29-1; abundance: many; j_gene: TRBJ2-3; d_gene: TRBD2; CDR3aa: CSATSVSGTTDTQYF; CDR3nt: TGCAGCGCCACGTCGGTTAGCGGGACAACAGATACGCAGTATTTT
v_gene: TRBV11-3; abundance: .; j_gene: TRBJ1-5; d_gene: .; CDR3aa: CASSLTRGDRHVGNQPQHF; CDR3nt: TGTGCCAGCAGCTTAACCCGGGGGGACCGACATGTGGGCAATCAGCCCCAGCATTTT
v_gene: TRBV7-9; abundance: many; j_gene: TRBJ2-1; d_gene: .; CDR3aa: CASSFPRERGNEQFF; CDR3nt: TGTGCCAGCAGCTTCCCTCGGGAGAGAGGGAATGAGCAGTTCTTC
v_gene: TRBV5-1; abundance: many; j_gene: TRBJ2-1; d_gene: TRBD2; CDR3aa: CASSLGLAPPEGEQFF; CDR3nt: TGCGCCAGCAGCTTGGGACTAGCCCCCCCGGAGGGTGAGCAGTTCTTC
v_gene: TRBV27; abundance: medium-sized; j_gene: TRBJ1-2; d_gene: .; CDR3aa: CASSLNGILGYTF; CDR3nt: TGTGCCAGCAGTTTAAATGGCATATTGGGCTACACCTTC
v_gene: TRBV20-1; abundance: .; j_gene: TRBJ2-1; d_gene: .; CDR3aa: CSAARSGEQFF; CDR3nt: TGCAGTGCTGCGAGGAGCGGAGAGCAGTTCTTC
v_gene: TRBV7-2; abundance: few; j_gene: TRBJ2-1; d_gene: .; CDR3aa: CASSLLGLHEQFF; CDR3nt: TGTGCCAGCAGCTTATTAGGACTCCATGAGCAGTTCTTC